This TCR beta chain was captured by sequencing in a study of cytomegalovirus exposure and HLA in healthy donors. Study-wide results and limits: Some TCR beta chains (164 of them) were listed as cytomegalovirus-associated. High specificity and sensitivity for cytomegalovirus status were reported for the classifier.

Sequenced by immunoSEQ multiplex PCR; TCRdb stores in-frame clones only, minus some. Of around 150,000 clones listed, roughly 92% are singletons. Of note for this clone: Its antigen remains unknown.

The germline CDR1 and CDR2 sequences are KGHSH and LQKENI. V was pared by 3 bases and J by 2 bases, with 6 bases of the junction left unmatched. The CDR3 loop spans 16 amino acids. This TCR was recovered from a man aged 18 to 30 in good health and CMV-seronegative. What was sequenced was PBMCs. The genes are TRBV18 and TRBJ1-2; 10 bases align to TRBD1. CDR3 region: CASSPTRDRGNYGYTF. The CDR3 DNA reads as TGTGCCAGCTCACCCACCCGGGACAGGGGAAACTATGGCTACACCTTC.